These 10 T cell receptor beta chains were all obtained from the same sample, sequenced in a study of blood T cell repertoires in COVID-19. Only in-frame clones appear in the TCRdb table, and some are missing; sequencing was by immunoSEQ multiplex PCR. The repertoire consists of under 200,000 clones, with 70% to 90% occurring once and the leading ten covering about a tenth. The material sequenced was peripheral blood. These receptors all come from a woman in her sixties or seventies with COVID-19, enrolled during active disease.

This sequence joins TRBV6-5 and TRBJ2-7; D call uncertain. Trimming cost V 6 bases and J 7 bases, with 16 bases left between them. Looked up from germline, CDR1 is MNHEY and CDR2 is SVGAGI. The CDR3 covers 13 residues. The CDR3 protein is CASSRVQAREQYF. CDR3 nucleotide sequence: TGTGCCAGCAGCCGGGTTCAAGCGCGGGAGCAGTACTTC.

The CDR3 DNA sequence: TGTGCCAGCAATACCGGGACAGGGGGAGGCTACACCTTC. Translated: CASNTGTGGGYTF. The rearrangement uses TRBV2 and TRBJ1-2; 11 positions match TRBD1. V dropped 7 bases and J dropped 8; count of bases not matched to a gene: 6. Germline loops: CDR1 SNHLY, CDR2 FYNNEI. This CDR3 is built from 13 residues.

This clone came up once. The chain uses TRBV5-1 and TRBJ1-1; the match to TRBD1 covers 8 bases. Germline V gene lookup returns CDR1 SGHRS and CDR2 YFSETQ. V dropped 1 base and J dropped 6; count of bases not matched to a gene: 8. The CDR3 extends over 15 amino acids. The CDR3 protein is CASSLFPGGTPEAFF. The CDR3 nucleotides are TGCGCCAGCAGCTTGTTTCCAGGGGGCACCCCTGAAGCTTTCTTT.

The DNA for the CDR3 is TGCGCCAGCAGCCAACCAGACAGGGTCGAGACCCAGTACTTC. Residues: CASSQPDRVETQYF. The rearrangement joins TRBV4-1 to TRBJ2-5; 7 bases are a match to TRBD1. Germline assignment: CDR1 MGHRA and CDR2 YSYEKL. The CDR3 contains 14 residues. The V and J ends lost 2 bases and 5 bases, in that order; junction bases with no gene match: 5.

The genes are TRBV5-1 and TRBJ2-1, with TRBD1 matching 7 bases. Germline values: CDR1 SGHRS, CDR2 YFSETQ. This CDR3 has 16 amino acids. Trimming removed 3 bases from V and 7 bases from J; junction bases left unmatched: 13. CDR3 protein: CASSSYRASRGNEQFF. DNA of the CDR3: TGCGCCAGCAGCTCGTACCGGGCCTCCAGGGGGAATGAGCAGTTCTTC.

The chain uses TRBV24-1 and TRBJ2-2, with TRBD2 as a possible D gene (5 bases). This CDR3 comprises 19 residues. With 0 bases removed from V and 6 bases from J, the gap between germline ends came to 22 bases. Germline CDR1 KGHDR, CDR2 SFDVKD. The CDR3 DNA is TGTGCCACCAGTGATTTGCGAGGGTCGGACCTTTATTCCGCCGGGGAGCTGTTTTTT. It yields the protein CATSDLRGSDLYSAGELFF.

The V and J genes are TRBV25-1 and TRBJ1-4, with 8 nucleotides matching TRBD1. V was pared by 0 bases and J by 6 bases, with 9 bases of the junction left unmatched. Germline V CDR1 and CDR2: MGHDK, SYGVNS. The CDR3 sequence is 17 residues long. In DNA form, the CDR3 reads TGTGCCAGCAGTGAATATGGGTTTGGGACAGGCCATGAAAAACTGTTTTTT. Amino acids: CASSEYGFGTGHEKLFF.

This clone was seen only a few times. The V call is TRBV25-1, the J call TRBJ1-2; TRBD1 agrees at 8 bases. From germline, CDR1 is MGHDK and CDR2 SYGVNS. V shed 0 bases and J 3 bases; nucleotides not matched to a gene: 6. The CDR3 is 16 residues long. CDR3 nucleotides: TGTGCCAGCAGTGAATATAGCGGACAGGGACACTATGGCTACACCTTC. Its protein is CASSEYSGQGHYGYTF.

The CDR3 is CASSQLAGVPYEQYF. In DNA, the CDR3 is TGTGCCAGCAGCCAACTAGCGGGAGTTCCCTACGAGCAGTACTTC. This chain connects TRBV14 to TRBJ2-7, with 10 bases aligning to TRBD2. The CDR3 runs 15 residues. V lost 2 bases to trimming and J lost 2 bases; unmatched junction nucleotides: 3. Germline V gene data show CDR1 as SGHDN and CDR2 as FVKESK.

V is TRBV9 and J is TRBJ1-2; the D gene is possibly TRBD1 (5 bases). Trimming took 2 bases from V and 7 from J, leaving 15 bases between them. Germline V gene data show CDR1 as SGDLS and CDR2 as YYNGEE. CDR3 length: 14 amino acids. The CDR3 sequence is CASSVLDTQSGYTF. CDR3 sequence (DNA): TGTGCCAGCAGCGTCCTGGACACCCAAAGTGGCTACACCTTC.